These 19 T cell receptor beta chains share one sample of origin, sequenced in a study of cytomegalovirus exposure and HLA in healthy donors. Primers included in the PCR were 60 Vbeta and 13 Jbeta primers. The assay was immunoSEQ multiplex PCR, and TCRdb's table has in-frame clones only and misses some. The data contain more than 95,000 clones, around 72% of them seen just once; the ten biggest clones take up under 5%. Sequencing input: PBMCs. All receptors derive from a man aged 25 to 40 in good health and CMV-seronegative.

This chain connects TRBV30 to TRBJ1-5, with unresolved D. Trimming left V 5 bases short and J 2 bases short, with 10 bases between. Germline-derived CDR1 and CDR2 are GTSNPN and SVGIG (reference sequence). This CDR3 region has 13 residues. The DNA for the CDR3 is TGTGCCTGGGCCAAATCGGGCAATCAGCCCCAGCATTTT. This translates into CAWAKSGNQPQHF.

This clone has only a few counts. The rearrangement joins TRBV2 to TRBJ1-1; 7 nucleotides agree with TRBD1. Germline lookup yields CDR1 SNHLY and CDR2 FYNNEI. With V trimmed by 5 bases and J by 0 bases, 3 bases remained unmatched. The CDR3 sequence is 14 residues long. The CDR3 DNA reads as TGTGCCAGCAGTCGGGGACAGCTGAACACTGAAGCTTTCTTT. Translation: CASSRGQLNTEAFF.

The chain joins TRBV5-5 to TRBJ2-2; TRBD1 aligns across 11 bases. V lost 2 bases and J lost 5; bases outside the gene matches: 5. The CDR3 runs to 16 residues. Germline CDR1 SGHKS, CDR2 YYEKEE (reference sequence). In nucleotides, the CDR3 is TGTGCCAGCAGCTTCGGGACAGGGGGTGCGACCGGGGAGCTGTTTTTT. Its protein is CASSFGTGGATGELFF. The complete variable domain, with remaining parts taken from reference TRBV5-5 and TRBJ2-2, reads DAGVTQSPTHLIKTRGQQVTLRCSPISGHKSVSWYQQVLGQGPQFIFQYYEKEERGRGNFPDRFSARQFPNYSSELNVNALLLGDSALYLCASSFGTGGATGELFFGEGSRLTVL.

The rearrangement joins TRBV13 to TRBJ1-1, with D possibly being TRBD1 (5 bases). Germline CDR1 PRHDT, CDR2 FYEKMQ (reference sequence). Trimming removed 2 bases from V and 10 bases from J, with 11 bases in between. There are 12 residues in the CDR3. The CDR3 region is CASSLSGYGAFF. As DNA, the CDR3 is TGTGCCAGCAGCTTATCAGGGTACGGAGCTTTCTTT.

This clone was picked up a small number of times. The CDR3 protein is CASRGAGYEQYF. The CDR3 DNA follows: TGTGCCAGCAGAGGGGCCGGGTACGAGCAGTACTTC. V gene TRBV27 combines with J gene TRBJ2-7; a weak D match, TRBD1 (5 bases). The CDR3 consists of 12 residues. Per germline, CDR1 MNHEY and CDR2 SMNVEV (reference sequence). Trimming took off 6 bases at V and 4 bases at J, with 10 bases between the two ends.

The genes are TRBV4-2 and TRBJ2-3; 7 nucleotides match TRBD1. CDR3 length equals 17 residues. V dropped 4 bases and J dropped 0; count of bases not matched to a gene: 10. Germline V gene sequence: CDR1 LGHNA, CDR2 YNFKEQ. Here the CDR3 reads CASSLRDSNPSTDTQYF. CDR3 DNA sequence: TGTGCCAGCAGCCTCCGGGACAGCAATCCTAGCACAGATACGCAGTATTTT.

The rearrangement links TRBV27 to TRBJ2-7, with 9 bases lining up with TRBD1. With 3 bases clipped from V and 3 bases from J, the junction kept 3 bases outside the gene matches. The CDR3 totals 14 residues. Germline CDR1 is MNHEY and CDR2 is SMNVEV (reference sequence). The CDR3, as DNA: TGTGCCAGCAGTTTGGGACAGGGATACTACGAGCAGTACTTC. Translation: CASSLGQGYYEQYF.

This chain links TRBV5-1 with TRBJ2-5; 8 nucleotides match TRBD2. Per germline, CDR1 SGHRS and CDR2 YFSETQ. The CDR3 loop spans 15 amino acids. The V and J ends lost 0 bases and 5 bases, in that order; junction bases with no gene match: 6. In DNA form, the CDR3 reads TGCGCCAGCAGCTTGGTCGGGGGGGCGTGGGAGACCCAGTACTTC. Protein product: CASSLVGGAWETQYF.

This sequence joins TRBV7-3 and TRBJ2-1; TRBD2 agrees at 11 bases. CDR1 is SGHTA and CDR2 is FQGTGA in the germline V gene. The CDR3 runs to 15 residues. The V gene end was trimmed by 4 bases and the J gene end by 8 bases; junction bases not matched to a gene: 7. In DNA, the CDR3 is TGTGCCAGCAGCTCAACTAGCGGGGGTTTCGATGAGCAGTTCTTC. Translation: CASSSTSGGFDEQFF. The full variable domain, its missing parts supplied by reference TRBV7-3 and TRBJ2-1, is GAGVSQTPSNKVTEKGKYVELRCDPISGHTALYWYRQSLGQGPEFLIYFQGTGAADDSGLPNDRFFAVRPEGSVSTLKIQRTERGDSAVYLCASSSTSGGFDEQFFGPGTRLTVL.

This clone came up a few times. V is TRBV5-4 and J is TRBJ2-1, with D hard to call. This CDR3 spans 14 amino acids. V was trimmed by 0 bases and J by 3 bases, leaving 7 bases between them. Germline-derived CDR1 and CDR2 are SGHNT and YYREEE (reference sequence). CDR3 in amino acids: CASSLDANYNEQFF. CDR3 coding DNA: TGTGCCAGCAGCTTGGATGCTAACTACAATGAGCAGTTCTTC.

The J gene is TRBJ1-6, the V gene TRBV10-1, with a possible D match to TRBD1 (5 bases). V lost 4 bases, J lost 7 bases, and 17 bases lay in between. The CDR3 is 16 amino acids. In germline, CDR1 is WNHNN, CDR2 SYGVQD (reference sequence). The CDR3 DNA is TGCGCCAGCAGTGCAGCGGGGGATCAATGGAATTCACCCCTCCACTTT. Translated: CASSAAGDQWNSPLHF.

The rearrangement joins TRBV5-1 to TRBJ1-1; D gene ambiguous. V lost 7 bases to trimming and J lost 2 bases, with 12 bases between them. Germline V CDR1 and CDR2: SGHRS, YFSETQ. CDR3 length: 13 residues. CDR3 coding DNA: TGCGCCAGCGCCCTCGGCGGCAACACTGAAGCTTTCTTT. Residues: CASALGGNTEAFF.

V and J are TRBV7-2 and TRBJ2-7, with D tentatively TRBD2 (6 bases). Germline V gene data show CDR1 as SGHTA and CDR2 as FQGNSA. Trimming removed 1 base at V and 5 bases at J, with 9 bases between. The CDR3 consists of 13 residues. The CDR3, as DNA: TGTGCCAGCAGCTTAGGGTCGGGGGACGAGCAGTACTTC. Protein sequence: CASSLGSGDEQYF.

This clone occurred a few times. The CDR3 DNA reads as TGTGCCAGCAGCCTACAGGCGAGAACTAACTATGGCTACACCTTC. Its translation is CASSLQARTNYGYTF. V and J are TRBV5-4 and TRBJ1-2; a weak D match, TRBD1 (5 bases). The CDR3 loop spans 15 amino acids. The V and J ends lost 4 bases and 0 bases respectively, with 13 bases between them. Germline CDR1 reads SGHNT; CDR2 reads YYREEE (reference sequence).

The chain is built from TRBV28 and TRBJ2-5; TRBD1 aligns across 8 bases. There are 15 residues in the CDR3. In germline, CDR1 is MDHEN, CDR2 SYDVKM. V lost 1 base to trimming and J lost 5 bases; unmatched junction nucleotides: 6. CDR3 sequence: CASSLFWTGSETQYF. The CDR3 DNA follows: TGTGCCAGCAGTTTATTCTGGACAGGGTCGGAGACCCAGTACTTC.

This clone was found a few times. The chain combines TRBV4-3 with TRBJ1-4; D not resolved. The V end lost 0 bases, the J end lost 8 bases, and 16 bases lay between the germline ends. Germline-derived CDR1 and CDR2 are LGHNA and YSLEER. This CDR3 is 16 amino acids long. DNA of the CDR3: TGCGCCAGCAGCCAAGAGAGGTCAGTGGGAGGCGAAAAACTGTTTTTT. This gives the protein CASSQERSVGGEKLFF.

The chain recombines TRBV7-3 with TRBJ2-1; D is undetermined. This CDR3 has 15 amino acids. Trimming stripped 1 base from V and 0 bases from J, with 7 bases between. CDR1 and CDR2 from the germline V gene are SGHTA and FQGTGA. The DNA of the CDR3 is TGTGCCAGCAGCTTAATTCCGAGCTCCTACAATGAGCAGTTCTTC. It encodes CASSLIPSSYNEQFF.

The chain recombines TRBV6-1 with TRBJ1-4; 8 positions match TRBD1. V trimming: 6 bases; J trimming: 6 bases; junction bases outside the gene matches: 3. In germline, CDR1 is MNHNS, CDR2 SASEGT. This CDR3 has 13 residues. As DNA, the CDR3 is TGTGCCAGCAGATGGACAGGGTATGAAAAACTGTTTTTT. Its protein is CASRWTGYEKLFF.

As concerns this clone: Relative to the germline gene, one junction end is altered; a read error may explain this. DNA for the CDR3: TGCGCCAGCAGCTTGGAAACCGGGACAGGGAAACACTTC. This encodes CASSLETGTGKHF. The rearrangement uses TRBV5-1 and TRBJ2-7; TRBD1 aligns across 9 bases. The CDR3 totals 13 residues. The V gene's germline CDR1 is SGHRS and CDR2 YFSETQ.